The next 8 T cell receptor beta chains were all read from a single sample in a study of tumor-infiltrating lymphocytes in primary liver carcinoma (dated by TCRdb to the late 2010s). Blood RNA was extracted from unsorted whole blood using TRIzol reagent, and germline DNA was obtained with the DNeasy Blood & Tissue kit. The sequencer listed for this sample is Illumina HiSeq 2500. Using a constant-region primer and ProtoScript II reverse transcriptase, TCRbeta-specific cDNA was reverse-transcribed from 400 to 550 ng total RNA. Three nested multiplex PCR rounds, following a slightly modified ARM-PCR procedure, were used to build the TCRbeta libraries. The first two PCR rounds used multiplex TRBV1-TRBV30 forward primers with a Cbeta reverse primer, each for 10 cycles. The public reads were reprocessed in TCRdb via fastp at Q25 and MiXCR, keeping in-frame beta chains. Each entry merges the rows of one CDR3 protein and shows their most common DNA and genes. The sample profile shows 150,000 to 200,000 distinct CDR3 sequences; over 50% of them were found once. Of the sample, around 68% falls within the top ten clones.

The sequenced sample was peripheral blood. All receptors come from a middle-aged man with primary liver carcinoma and hepatitis B virus infection.

With regard to this clonotype: This could be a read error, since a much larger clone is one nucleotide away. The rearrangement uses TRBV29-1 and TRBJ2-5; D ambiguous. Trimming left V 4 bases short and J 1 base short, with 16 bases between. Germline V lookup: CDR1 SQVTM, CDR2 ANQGSEA. The CDR3 contains 15 residues. The CDR3 coding sequence is TGCAGCGTTGGAGATTACGGCAGCATCCAAGAGACCCAGTACTTC. It encodes CSVGDYGSIQETQYF.

The chain employs TRBV10-1 and TRBJ1-1; a weak D match, TRBD1 (6 bases). The V end was cut by 0 bases, the J end by 10 bases, with 9 bases between. CDR3 length: 12 amino acids. Germline loops: CDR1 WNHNN, CDR2 SYGVQD (reference sequence). The CDR3 nucleotides read TGCGCCAGCAGTGAGTCGAGCAGGGGAGCTTTCTTT. Translated, it gives CASSESSRGAFF.

Only a few counts were recorded for this clonotype. The chain carries TRBV5-5 and TRBJ1-1; 11 bases fit TRBD1. The length of the CDR3 is 17 residues. Germline-derived CDR1 and CDR2 are SGHKS and YYEKEE (reference sequence). V shed 4 bases, J shed 3 bases, and the junction held 11 bases outside the gene matches. CDR3: CASSTRGQGAGDTEAFF. CDR3 DNA sequence: TGTGCCAGCAGCACCCGAGGACAGGGGGCAGGAGACACTGAAGCTTTCTTT.

J is TRBJ2-5 and V is TRBV5-6; TRBD2 matches at 9 bases. The CDR3 is 16 residues long. Germline V CDR1 and CDR2: SGHDT, YYEEEE. V shed 1 base, J shed 4 bases, and the junction held 8 bases outside the gene matches. CDR3: CASSLSSGSLGETQYF. CDR3 coding DNA: TGTGCCAGCAGCTTGAGTAGCGGGAGCTTAGGAGAGACCCAGTACTTC.

The gene calls are TRBV5-5 and TRBJ1-2; 12 positions agree with TRBD1. CDR3 length equals 20 residues. The V gene's germline CDR1 is SGHKS and CDR2 YYEKEE (reference sequence). V trimming: 0 bases; J trimming: 4 bases; junction bases outside the gene matches: 16. The CDR3 sequence: CASSLDLYGTGGDFGYGYTF. CDR3 sequence (DNA): TGTGCCAGCAGCTTGGACCTGTATGGGACAGGGGGCGATTTCGGCTATGGCTACACCTTC.

The chain uses TRBV4-1 and TRBJ1-2; D might be TRBD1 (5 bases). The CDR3 sequence is 13 residues long. CDR1 is MGHRA and CDR2 is YSYEKL in the germline V gene. The V and J ends lost 1 base and 7 bases respectively, with 10 bases between them. Here the CDR3 reads CASSQVARGGYTF. The CDR3 DNA follows: TGCGCCAGCAGCCAAGTAGCAAGGGGTGGCTACACCTTC.

The CDR3 sequence is CDVGTSGAYEQYF. In DNA, the CDR3 is TGTGACGTCGGGACTAGCGGGGCGTACGAGCAGTACTTC. This rearrangement joins TRBV10-3 to TRBJ2-7; 13 bases are shared with TRBD2. The CDR3 extends over 13 amino acids. Germline CDR1 and CDR2: ENHRY and SYGVKD.

This clonotype was recorded only once. The junction departs from the called germline gene at one end, perhaps through a read error. This sequence joins TRBV6-6 and TRBJ2-1; D is ambiguous. The germline CDR1 and CDR2 sequences are MNHNY and SVGAGI (reference sequence). This CDR3 region has 14 residues. CDR3 sequence reads: CARMDLHSYSEQFF. In DNA, the CDR3 is TGTGCCAGGATGGACCTGCACTCCTACAGTGAGCAGTTCTTC.